This TCR beta chain appears in the sequencing data of a study of metastatic and nonmetastatic thyroid tumors. Whole-study context: Malignant and benign thyroid patients had repertoires compared in peripheral blood and tumor or nodule tissue.

None of the patients had undergone any treatment ahead of thyroid surgery. A few counts support this clone. Using MiXCR, TCRdb re-called clones from the PCR reads. This table has 3,300 or so clones, roughly 26% appearing once. This CDR3 spans 11 amino acids. Germline V lookup: CDR1 MNHNS, CDR2 SASEGT. Deletions cut 6 bases from V and 17 bases from J, with 14 bases between. The receptor's source is a female donor with papillary thyroid cancer or a benign thyroid nodule (not recorded which). Some clones in this sample may be carry-over from other donors' samples. The rearrangement joins TRBV6-1 to TRBJ1-6; D is unclear. Sequencing was performed on tumor tissue. The CDR3 bases are TGTGCCAGCAGGCAGGAGCCTTCAGTCCACTTT. Protein sequence: CASRQEPSVHF.